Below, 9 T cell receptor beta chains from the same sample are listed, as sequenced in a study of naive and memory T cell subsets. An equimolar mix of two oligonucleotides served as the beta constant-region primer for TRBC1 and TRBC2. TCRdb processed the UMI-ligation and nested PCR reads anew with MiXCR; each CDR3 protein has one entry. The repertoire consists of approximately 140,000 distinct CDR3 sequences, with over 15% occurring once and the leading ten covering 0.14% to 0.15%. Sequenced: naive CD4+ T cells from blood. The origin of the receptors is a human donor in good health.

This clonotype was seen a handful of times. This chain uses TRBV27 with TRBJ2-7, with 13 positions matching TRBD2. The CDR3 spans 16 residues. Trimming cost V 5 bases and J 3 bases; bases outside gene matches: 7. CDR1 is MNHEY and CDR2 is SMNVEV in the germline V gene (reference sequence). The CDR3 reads CASSPALAGGVYEQYF. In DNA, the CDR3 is TGTGCCAGCAGTCCGGCACTAGCGGGAGGGGTCTACGAGCAGTACTTC.

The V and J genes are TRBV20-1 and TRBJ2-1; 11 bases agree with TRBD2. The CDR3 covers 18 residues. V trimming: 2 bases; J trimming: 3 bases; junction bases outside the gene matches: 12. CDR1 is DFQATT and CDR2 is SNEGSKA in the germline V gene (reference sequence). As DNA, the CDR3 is TGCAGTGCTAGATTTGGTACTAGCGGGAGCGGCGGCTACAATGAGCAGTTCTTC. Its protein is CSARFGTSGSGGYNEQFF.

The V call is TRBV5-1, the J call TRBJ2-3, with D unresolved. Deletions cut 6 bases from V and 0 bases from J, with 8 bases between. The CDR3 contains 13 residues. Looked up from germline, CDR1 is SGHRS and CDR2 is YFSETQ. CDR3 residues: CASKGGSTDTQYF. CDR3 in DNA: TGCGCCAGCAAGGGCGGAAGCACAGATACGCAGTATTTT.

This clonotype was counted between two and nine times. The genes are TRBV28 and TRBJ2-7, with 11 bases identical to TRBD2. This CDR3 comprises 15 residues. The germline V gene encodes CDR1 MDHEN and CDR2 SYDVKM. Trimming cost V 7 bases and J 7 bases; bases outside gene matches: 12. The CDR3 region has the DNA TGTGCCAGCACTGCACTAGCGGGAGTTTCCACGGAGCAGTACTTC. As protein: CASTALAGVSTEQYF.

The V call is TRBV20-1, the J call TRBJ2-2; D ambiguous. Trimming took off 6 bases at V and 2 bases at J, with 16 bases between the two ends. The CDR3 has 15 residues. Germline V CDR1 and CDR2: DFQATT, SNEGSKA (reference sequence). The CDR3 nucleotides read TGCAGTGCCGAGCCCGGCACCTTAAACACCGGGGAGCTGTTTTTT. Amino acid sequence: CSAEPGTLNTGELFF.

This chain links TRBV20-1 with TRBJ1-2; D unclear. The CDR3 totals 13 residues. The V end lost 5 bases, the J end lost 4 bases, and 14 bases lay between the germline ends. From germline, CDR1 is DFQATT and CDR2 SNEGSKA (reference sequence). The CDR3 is CSAWRHNIYGYTF. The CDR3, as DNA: TGCAGTGCTTGGCGGCACAACATCTATGGCTACACCTTC.

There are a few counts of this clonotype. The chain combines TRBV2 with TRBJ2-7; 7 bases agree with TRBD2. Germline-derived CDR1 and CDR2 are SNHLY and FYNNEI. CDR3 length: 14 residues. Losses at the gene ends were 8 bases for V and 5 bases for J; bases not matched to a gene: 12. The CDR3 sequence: CASAASGTLDEQYF. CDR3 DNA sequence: TGTGCCAGCGCAGCTAGCGGCACCCTAGACGAGCAGTACTTC.

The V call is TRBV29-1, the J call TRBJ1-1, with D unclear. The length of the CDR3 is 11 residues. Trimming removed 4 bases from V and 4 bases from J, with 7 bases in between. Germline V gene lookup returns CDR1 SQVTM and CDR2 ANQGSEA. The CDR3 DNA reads TGCAGCGTTGTCCCCAGCACTGAAGCTTTCTTT. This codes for CSVVPSTEAFF.

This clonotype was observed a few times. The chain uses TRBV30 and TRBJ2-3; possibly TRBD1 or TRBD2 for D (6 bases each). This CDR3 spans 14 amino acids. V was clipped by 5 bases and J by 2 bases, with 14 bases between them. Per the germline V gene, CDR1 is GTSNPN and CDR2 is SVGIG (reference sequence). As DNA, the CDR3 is TGTGCCTGGGCGCGGAGGGGGTTCACAGATACGCAGTATTTT. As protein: CAWARRGFTDTQYF.